This T cell receptor beta chain emerged from a study of blood T cell repertoires in COVID-19. About the research overall: There were acute and convalescent COVID-19 samples, and they came from the United States, Italy and Spain. Sources were T cells, B-cell-depleted T cells, or PBMCs; the material itself was cDNA or gDNA.

Authors' data handling: Estimates of nucleated cell counts were drawn from the amplification of reference gene primers. Measured with immunoSEQ multiplex PCR; TCRdb has only the in-frame clones, and not every one. The V and J calls and the clone size are those of that table, but D and trimming were determined from the DNA. Of 100,000 or so clones listed, around 89% are singletons. The CDR3 is made up of 14 amino acids. Trimming took 3 bases from V and 1 from J, leaving 10 bases between them. Germline V gives CDR1 SGDLS, CDR2 YYNGEE. The rearrangement uses TRBV9 and TRBJ2-5, with D possibly matching TRBD2 (6 bases). The sequence was collected from a man aged 60 to 69 with acute or convalescent COVID-19. The sequenced sample consisted of peripheral blood. CDR3 DNA sequence: TGTGCCAGCAGCGGTAGACTAGGCCAAGAGACCCAGTACTTC. Protein product: CASSGRLGQETQYF. Variable domain in full (rest from reference TRBV9 and TRBJ2-5): DSGVTQTPKHLITATGQRVTLRCSPRSGDLSVYWYQQSLDQGLQFLIQYYNGEERAKGNILERFSAQQFPDLHSELNLSSLELGDSALYFCASSGRLGQETQYFGPGTRLLVL.